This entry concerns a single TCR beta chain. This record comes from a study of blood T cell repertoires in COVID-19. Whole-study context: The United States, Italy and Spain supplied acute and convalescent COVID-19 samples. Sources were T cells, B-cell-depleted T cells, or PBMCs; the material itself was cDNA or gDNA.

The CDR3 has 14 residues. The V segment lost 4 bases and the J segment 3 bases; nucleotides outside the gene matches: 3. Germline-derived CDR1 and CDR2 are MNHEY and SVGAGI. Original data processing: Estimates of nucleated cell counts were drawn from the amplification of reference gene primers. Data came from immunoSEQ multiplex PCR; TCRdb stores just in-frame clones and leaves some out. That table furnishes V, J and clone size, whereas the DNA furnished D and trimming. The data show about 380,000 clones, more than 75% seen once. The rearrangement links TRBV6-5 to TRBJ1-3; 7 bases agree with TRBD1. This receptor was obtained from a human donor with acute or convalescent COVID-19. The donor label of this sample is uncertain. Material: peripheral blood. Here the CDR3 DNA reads TGTGCCAGCAGTTGGGACAGTCGTGGAAACACCATATATTTT. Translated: CASSWDSRGNTIYF.